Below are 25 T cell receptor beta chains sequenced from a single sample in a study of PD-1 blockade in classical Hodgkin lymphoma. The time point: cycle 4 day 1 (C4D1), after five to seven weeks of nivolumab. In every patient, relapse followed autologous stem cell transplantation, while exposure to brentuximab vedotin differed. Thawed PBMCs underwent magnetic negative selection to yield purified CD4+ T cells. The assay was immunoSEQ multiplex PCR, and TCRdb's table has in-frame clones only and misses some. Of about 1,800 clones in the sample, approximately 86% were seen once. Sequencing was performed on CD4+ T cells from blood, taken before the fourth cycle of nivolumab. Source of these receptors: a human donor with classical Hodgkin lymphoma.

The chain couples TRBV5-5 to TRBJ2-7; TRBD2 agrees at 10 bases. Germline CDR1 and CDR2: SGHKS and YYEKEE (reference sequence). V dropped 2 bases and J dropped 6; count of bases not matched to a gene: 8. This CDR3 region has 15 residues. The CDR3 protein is CASSFITSGMVEQYF. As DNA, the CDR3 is TGTGCCAGCAGCTTCATTACTAGCGGGATGGTCGAGCAGTACTTC.

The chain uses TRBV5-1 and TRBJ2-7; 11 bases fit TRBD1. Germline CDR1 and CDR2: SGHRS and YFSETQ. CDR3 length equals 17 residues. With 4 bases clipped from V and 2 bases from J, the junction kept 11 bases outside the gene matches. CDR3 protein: CASSHGQGARETYEQYF. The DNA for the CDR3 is TGCGCCAGCAGCCATGGACAGGGGGCGCGGGAAACCTACGAGCAGTACTTC.

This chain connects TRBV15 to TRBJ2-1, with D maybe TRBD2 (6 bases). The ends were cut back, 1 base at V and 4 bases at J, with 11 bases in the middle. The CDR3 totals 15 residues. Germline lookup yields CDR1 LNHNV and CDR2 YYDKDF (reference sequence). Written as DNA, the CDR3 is TGTGCCACCAGCAGAGGAGGTAGCGGTTACAATGAGCAGTTCTTC. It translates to CATSRGGSGYNEQFF.

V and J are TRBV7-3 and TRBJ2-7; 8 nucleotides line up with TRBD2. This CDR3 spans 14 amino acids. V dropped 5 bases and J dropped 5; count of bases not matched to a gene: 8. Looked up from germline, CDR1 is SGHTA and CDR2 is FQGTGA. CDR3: CASSKGTRADEQYF. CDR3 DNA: TGTGCCAGCAGCAAAGGGACTAGAGCTGACGAGCAGTACTTC. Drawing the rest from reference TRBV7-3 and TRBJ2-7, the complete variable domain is GAGVSQTPSNKVTEKGKYVELRCDPISGHTALYWYRQSLGQGPEFLIYFQGTGAADDSGLPNDRFFAVRPEGSVSTLKIQRTERGDSAVYLCASSKGTRADEQYFGPGTRLTVT.

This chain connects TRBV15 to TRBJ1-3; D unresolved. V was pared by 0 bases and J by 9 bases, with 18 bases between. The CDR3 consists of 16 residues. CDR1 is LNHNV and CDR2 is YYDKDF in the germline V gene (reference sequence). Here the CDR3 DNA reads TGTGCCACCAGCAGAGATCTCCCGGGTTCAAGCGTCACCATATATTTT. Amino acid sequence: CATSRDLPGSSVTIYF.

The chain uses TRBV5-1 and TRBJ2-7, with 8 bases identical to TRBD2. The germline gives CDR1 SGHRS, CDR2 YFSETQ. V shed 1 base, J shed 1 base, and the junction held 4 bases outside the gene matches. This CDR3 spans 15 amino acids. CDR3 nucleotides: TGCGCCAGCAGCTTGCTCGGGACTAGTTCCTACGAGCAGTACTTC. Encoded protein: CASSLLGTSSYEQYF.

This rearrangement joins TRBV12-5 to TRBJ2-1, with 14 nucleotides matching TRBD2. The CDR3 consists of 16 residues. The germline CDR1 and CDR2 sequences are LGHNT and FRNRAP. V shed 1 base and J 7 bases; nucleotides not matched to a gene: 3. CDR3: CASGLGLAGGPNEQFF. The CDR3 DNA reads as TGTGCTAGTGGTTTGGGACTAGCGGGAGGGCCTAATGAGCAGTTCTTC.

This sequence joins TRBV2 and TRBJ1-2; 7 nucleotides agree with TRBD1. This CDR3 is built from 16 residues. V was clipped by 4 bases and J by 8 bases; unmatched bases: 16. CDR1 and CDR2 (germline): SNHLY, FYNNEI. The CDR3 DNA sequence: TGTGCCAGCAGTGGAGAGGGCCGCAGGGGGGTTGGCGGCTACACCTTC. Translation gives CASSGEGRRGVGGYTF.

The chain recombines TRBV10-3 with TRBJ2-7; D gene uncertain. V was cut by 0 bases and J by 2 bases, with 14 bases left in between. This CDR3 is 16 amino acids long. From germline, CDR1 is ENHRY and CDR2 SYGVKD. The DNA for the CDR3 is TGTGCCATCAGTGAGTCGATGAGACATGGGACCTACGAGCAGTACTTC. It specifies CAISESMRHGTYEQYF.

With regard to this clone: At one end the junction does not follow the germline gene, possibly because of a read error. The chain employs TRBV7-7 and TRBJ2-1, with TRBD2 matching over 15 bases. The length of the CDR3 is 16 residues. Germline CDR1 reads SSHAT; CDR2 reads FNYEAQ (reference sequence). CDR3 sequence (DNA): TGTGCTAGCAGCTTAGGGACTAGCGGGGGGTACAATGAGCAGTTCTTC. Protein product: CASSLGTSGGYNEQFF.

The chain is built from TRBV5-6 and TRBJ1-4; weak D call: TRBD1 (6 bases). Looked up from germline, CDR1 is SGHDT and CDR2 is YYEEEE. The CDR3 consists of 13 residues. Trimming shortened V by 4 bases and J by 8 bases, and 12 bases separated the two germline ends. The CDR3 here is CASSPRGWEKLFF. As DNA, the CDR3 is TGTGCCAGCAGCCCCAGGGGTTGGGAAAAACTGTTTTTT.

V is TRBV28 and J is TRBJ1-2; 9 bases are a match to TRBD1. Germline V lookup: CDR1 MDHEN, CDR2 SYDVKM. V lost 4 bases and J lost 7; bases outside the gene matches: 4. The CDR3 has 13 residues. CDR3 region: CASSSRQGGGYTF. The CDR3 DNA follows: TGTGCCAGCAGTTCCAGACAGGGGGGTGGCTACACCTTC.

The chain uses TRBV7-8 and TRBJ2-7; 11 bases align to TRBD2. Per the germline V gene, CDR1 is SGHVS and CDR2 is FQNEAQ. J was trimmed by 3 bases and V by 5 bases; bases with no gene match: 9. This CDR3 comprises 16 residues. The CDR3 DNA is TGTGCCAGCAGCCGTTGGACTAGCGGGTCCAACTACGAGCAGTACTTC. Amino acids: CASSRWTSGSNYEQYF.

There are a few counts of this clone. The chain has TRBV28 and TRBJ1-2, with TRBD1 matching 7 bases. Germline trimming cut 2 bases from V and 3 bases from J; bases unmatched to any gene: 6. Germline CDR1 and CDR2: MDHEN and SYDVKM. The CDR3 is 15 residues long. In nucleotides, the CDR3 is TGTGCCAGCAGTTTAGGGCAGGGGGGTTACTATGGCTACACCTTC. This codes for CASSLGQGGYYGYTF.

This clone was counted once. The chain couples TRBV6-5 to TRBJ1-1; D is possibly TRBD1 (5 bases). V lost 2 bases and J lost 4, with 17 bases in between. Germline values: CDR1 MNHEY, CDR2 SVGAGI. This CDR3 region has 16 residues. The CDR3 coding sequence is TGTGCCAGCAGTTACCTTTCCGTCCTGGGGGGCACTGAAGCTTTCTTT. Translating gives CASSYLSVLGGTEAFF.

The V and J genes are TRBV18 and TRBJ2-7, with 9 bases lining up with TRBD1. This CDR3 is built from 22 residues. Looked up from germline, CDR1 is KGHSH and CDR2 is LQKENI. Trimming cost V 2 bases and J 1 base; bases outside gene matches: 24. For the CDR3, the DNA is TGTGCCAGCTCACCATACCGGTTGAACAGGGGGCCGAAGAGCCGTGAATCCTACGAGCAGTACTTC. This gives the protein CASSPYRLNRGPKSRESYEQYF.

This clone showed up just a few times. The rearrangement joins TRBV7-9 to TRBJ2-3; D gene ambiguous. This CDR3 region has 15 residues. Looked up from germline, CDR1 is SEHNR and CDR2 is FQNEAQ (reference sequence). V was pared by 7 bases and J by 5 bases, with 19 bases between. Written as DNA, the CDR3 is TGTGCCAGCAACCTAAGGCTAGTGGTTGGAGATACGCAGTATTTT. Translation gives CASNLRLVVGDTQYF.

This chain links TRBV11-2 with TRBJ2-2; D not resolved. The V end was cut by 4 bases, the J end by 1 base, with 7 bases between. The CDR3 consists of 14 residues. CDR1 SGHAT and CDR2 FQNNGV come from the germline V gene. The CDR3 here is CASSSRLNTGELFF. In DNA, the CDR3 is TGTGCCAGCAGCTCTCGGCTGAACACCGGGGAGCTGTTTTTT. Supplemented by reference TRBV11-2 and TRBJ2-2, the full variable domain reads EAGVAQSPRYKIIEKRQSVAFWCNPISGHATLYWYQQILGQGPKLLIQFQNNGVVDDSQLPKDRFSAERLKGVDSTLKIQPAKLEDSAVYLCASSSRLNTGELFFGEGSRLTVL.

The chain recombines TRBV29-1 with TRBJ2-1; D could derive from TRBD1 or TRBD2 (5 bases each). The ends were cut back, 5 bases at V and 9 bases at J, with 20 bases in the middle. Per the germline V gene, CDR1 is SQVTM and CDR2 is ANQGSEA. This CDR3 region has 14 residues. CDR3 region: CSVLPLGWGSEQFF. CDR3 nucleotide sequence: TGCAGCGTTTTGCCCCTTGGCTGGGGGTCTGAGCAGTTCTTC.

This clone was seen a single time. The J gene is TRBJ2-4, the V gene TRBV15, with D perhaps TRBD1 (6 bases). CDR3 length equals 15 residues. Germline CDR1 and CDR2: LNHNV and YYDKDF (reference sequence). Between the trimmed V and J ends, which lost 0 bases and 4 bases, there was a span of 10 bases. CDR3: CATSRDIDRKNIQYF. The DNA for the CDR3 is TGTGCCACCAGCAGAGATATTGACAGGAAAAACATTCAGTACTTC. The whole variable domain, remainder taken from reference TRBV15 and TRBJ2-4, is DAMVIQNPRYQVTQFGKPVTLSCSQTLNHNVMYWYQQKSSQAPKLLFHYYDKDFNNEADTPDNFQSRRPNTSFCFLDIRSPGLGDTAMYLCATSRDIDRKNIQYFGAGTRLSVL.

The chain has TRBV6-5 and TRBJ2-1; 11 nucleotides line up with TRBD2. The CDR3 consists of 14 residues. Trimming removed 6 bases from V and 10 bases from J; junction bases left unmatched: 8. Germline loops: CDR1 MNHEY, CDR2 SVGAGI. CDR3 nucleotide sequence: TGTGCCAGCAGCCAACTAGCGGGAGAGAAAGAGCAGTTCTTC. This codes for CASSQLAGEKEQFF.

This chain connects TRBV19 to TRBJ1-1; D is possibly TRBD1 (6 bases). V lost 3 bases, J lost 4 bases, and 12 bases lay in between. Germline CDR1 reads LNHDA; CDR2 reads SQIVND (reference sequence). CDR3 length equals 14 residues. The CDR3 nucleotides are TGTGCCAGTAGTATCTGGGGAGGGGGCACTGAAGCTTTCTTT. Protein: CASSIWGGGTEAFF.

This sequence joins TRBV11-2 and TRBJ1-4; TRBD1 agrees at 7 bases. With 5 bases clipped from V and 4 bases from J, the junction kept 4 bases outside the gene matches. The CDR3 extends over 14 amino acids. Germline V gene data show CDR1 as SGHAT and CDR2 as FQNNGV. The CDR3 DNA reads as TGTGCCAGCAGCCGGGACAGATATAATGAAAAACTGTTTTTT. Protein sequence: CASSRDRYNEKLFF.

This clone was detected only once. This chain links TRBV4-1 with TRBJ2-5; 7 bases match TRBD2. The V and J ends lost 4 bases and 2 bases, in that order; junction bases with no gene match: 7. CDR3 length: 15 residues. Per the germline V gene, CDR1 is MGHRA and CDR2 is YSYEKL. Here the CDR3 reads CASSPGTILQETQYF. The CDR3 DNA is TGCGCCAGCAGCCCAGGGACTATATTACAAGAGACCCAGTACTTC.

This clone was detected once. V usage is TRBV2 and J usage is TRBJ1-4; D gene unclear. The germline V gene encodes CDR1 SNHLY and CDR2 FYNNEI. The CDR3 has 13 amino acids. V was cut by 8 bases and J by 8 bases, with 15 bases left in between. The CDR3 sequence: CASHWEDTEKLFF. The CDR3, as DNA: TGTGCCAGCCATTGGGAGGATACGGAAAAACTGTTTTTT.